This TCR beta chain emerged from a study of PD-L1 blockade in urothelial cancer (dated by TCRdb to the late 2010s). At the level of the whole study: Therapy was started in about 2014 for all patients, and atezolizumab 1,200 mg was administered intravenously every 3 weeks. Blood samples gave a median of about 150,000 T cells and approximately 80,000 unique TCRs, with a median clonality of 0.080. Pretreatment blood TCR-seq was available for twenty-nine patients, at least one posttreatment blood collection was obtained for approximately 25 patients, and tumor TCR-seq was available for approximately 25 patients. Blood samples were analyzed at two time points: 3 weeks after treatment start (second dose) and 6 weeks after treatment start. Patients had an ECOG performance status of 0 or 1 and had received between 0 and 3 prior chemotherapy regimens. TCR sequencing covered pretreatment tumor samples and matched, serially collected peripheral blood taken before and after atezolizumab treatment. An exploratory multi-omic analysis was conducted of the somatic, immune and clinical correlates of response to PD-L1 blockade with atezolizumab in urothelial cancer. About 85% of the roughly 29 patients were males with bladder-origin urothelial cancer, and about 60% of the 29 reported a prior smoking history. In the same patients who had TCR sequencing, pretreatment tumors also underwent whole exome sequencing and RNA sequencing. Several patients achieved durable clinical benefit and some 21 did not. Durable clinical benefit was defined as a progression-free survival longer than 6 months, and TCR features were additionally tested against progression-free survival and overall survival.

Findings and caveats that apply to the study as a whole: Because the sample size was small (n ≈ 27) and many exploratory analyses were performed, the results are intended to be hypothesis-generating. Among patients with durable benefit, tumor-associated TCR clones showed greater expansion in peripheral blood 3 weeks after treatment started (n ≈ 24, p = 0.022). A pretreatment peripheral blood TCR clonality below the median was linked to improved progression-free and overall survival.

CDR1 LGHNA and CDR2 YSLEER were looked up in the germline V gene. The CDR3 sequence holds 18 residues, the cysteine and phenylalanine included. The sequence is cut down to CDR3 DNA, 54 bases in frame from base 1. The junction shows trimming of 1 base on V and 9 bases on J, and the gene matches do not reach 15 bases of it. To estimate absolute template abundance from read counts, synthetic TCR analog templates were spiked into each PCR. TCRbeta CDR3 regions were amplified from genomic DNA with bias-controlled V and J gene primers using the immunoSEQ assay. Rearranged TCRbeta segments were sequenced at approximately 20X coverage. As for the authors' bioinformatics: Clustering was used to correct sequencing errors, and CDR3s were annotated against IMGT to assign V, D and J genes. Downstream analyses used only productive TCRbeta rearrangements, leaving out any out-of-frame or stop-codon sequences. Clonality was computed as one minus Shannon entropy normalized by the log of the number of unique productive sequences. Clones differing between time points or between blood and tumor were identified by Fisher's exact test with Benjamini-Hochberg correction at adjusted p below 0.01. Drawn from immuneACCESS, this table holds only the in-frame rearrangements with V and J called that TCRdb kept. Clones are partly lost; checked studies trace under half to an unresolved V gene and leave the rest unexplained. V and J calls plus clone size are reproduced from that table; the DNA served to infer D and trimming. The sample has roughly 95,000 clones on record, around 86% of them singletons. Together, the top ten hold 2% to 2.5% of the sample.

According to the study, the label for this sample's time point signals: pretreatment peripheral blood. A total of 29 patients with locally advanced or metastatic urothelial carcinoma, treated at Memorial Sloan Kettering on a trial protocol, made up the cohort. Peripheral blood mononuclear cells were collected pretreatment and during treatment, with between 1 and 8 total time points obtained per patient. The Qiagen DNeasy Blood extraction kit was used to purify genomic DNA from total PBMCs and tumor samples. PBMCs were collected pretreatment and during treatment, and were isolated and stored as previously described. Details on this clone: Its specific antigen is unknown. Base qualities are not at hand, and no much larger clone is one base apart.

This receptor was taken from a man aged 60-69 years with urothelial cancer. The rearranged segments are TRBV4-3 and TRBJ2-1; 10 of the junction bases match TRBD2. The specimen was PBMCs, collected around atezolizumab (anti-PD-L1) treatment. Here the CDR3 is given as CASSQAPPGSGGASEQFF. Here is the DNA: TGCGCCAGCAGCCAAGCACCCCCAGGAAGCGGGGGGGCCTCTGAGCAGTTCTTC.